This TCR beta chain emerged from a study of siplizumab effects on memory and regulatory T cells. The CDR3 totals 16 residues. Per the germline V gene, CDR1 is LNHDA and CDR2 is SQIVND (reference sequence). V shed 3 bases and J shed 4 bases, with 16 bases lying between them. Using immunoSEQ multiplex PCR, the repertoire was profiled, and TCRdb retains in-frame clones only, with some absent. This sample carries 95,000 to 100,000 clones, about nine tenths of them seen once, and the ten largest clones take about 12%. The sequencing sample was made of non-Treg CD4+ T cells sorted from blood. The TCR originated in a human donor in good health. The chain carries TRBV19 and TRBJ2-1; D not certain. The CDR3 region is CASSMTGPVVYNEQFF. CDR3 in DNA: TGTGCCAGTAGTATGACTGGCCCGGTGGTTTACAATGAGCAGTTCTTC.